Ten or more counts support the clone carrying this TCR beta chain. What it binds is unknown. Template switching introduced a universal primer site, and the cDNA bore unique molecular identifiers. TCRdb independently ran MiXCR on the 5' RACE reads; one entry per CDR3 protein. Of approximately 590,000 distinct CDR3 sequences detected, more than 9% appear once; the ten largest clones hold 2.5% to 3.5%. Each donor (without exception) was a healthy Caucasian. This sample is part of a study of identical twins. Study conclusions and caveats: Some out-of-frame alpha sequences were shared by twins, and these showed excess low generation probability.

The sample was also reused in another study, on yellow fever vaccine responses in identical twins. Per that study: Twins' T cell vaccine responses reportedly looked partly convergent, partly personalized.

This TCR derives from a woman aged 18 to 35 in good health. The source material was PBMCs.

CDR3 residues: CSASGQGRGTDTQYF. The CDR3 coding sequence is TGCAGTGCTTCCGGTCAGGGTAGGGGAACAGATACGCAGTATTTT. The chain combines TRBV20-1 with TRBJ2-3, with a tentative D call TRBD1 (5 bases). This CDR3 has 15 amino acids. Germline V gene data show CDR1 as DFQATT and CDR2 as SNEGSKA (reference sequence). Trimming pared 5 bases from V and 3 bases from J, leaving 18 bases between.